This entry describes one T cell receptor (beta chain). Antigen unknown. TCRdb itself ran the 5' RACE reads through MiXCR, one entry per CDR3 protein. Among about 250,000 distinct CDR3 sequences listed, 15% were seen once. With 6 bases removed from V and 1 base from J, the gap between germline ends came to 12 bases. Germline V CDR1 and CDR2: MNHEY, SVGAGI. This CDR3 has 14 residues. This record belongs to a study of T-cell memory formation after mild COVID-19. Study as a whole: TCR clusters largely stayed donor specific. The study, taken as a whole, reports: Contracting CD4+ clones were located mainly in CM and EM, and CD8+ clones in EMRA. Clones that shrank (day 15 to 85) were balanced CD4/CD8, whereas later expanders leaned CD4+. Pre-infection memory contained some responding clones, which suggested that cross-reactive memory had joined.

Input material: PBMCs or a T cell subset sorted from them (not recorded which). V usage is TRBV6-5 and J usage is TRBJ1-1; D remains unclear. The clonotype comes from an adult woman who had mild COVID-19 (a few samples of this study predate the infection). Cell type and time point are not known. This chain's CDR3 is CASSSRRQNTEAFF. In DNA, the CDR3 is TGTGCCAGCAGCAGCCGCAGACAGAACACTGAAGCTTTCTTT.